The clone carrying this T cell receptor (beta chain) has at least ten counts. The data were taken from a study of CD8+CD57+ T cells in acquired aplastic anemia. Across the study: Mean yield of DNA from sorted CD4+ and CD8+ cells was 2.5 to 4 ug.

Individuals selected for sequencing had exhibited CD8+CD57+ cell expansion on flow cytometry. The study sampled blood from patients who had received no therapy. The study profiled TCR beta VDJ and CDR3 using genomic DNA as template. Via MiXCR, TCRdb re-called the reads, giving one row per CDR3 protein. The data contain about 160,000 distinct CDR3 sequences, 40% to 55% of them singletons. This receptor was identified in a human donor with aplastic anemia. The sample taken for sequencing was sorted CD4+, CD8+, or CD8+CD57+ T cells (not recorded which) from PBMCs.

CDR3: CASSEQGETQYF. CDR3 DNA: TGTGCCAGCTCCGAACAGGGCGAGACCCAGTACTTC. The V and J genes are TRBV6-5 and TRBJ2-5; D is possibly TRBD1 (6 bases). The V and J ends lost 8 bases and 5 bases respectively, with 12 bases between them. CDR1 is MNHEY and CDR2 is SVGAGI in the germline V gene. The CDR3 has 12 residues.